The rows below give T cell receptor beta chains drawn from one sample of a study of T cells after posttransplantation cyclophosphamide. This table comes from immunoSEQ multiplex PCR, and its TCRdb copy is limited to in-frame clones, with some not included. This sample comprises 35,000 to 45,000 clones, none seen once only. Sequencing was performed on PBMCs. These receptors came from a man aged 40-49 years in good health, CMV-negative, and a related stem cell transplant donor. CDR3s include the opening cysteine and the closing phenylalanine or tryptophan.

v_call cdr3_aa
TRBV6-4 CASSDGPGQGLGANVLTF
TRBV2 CASSVAETQYF
TRBV4-3 CASSQSSRAGTGNGGYTF
TRBV19 CASSIPRQGENSYNEQFF
TRBV7-9 CASSLGQGNTGELFF
TRBV7-9 CASSTGLNTIYF
TRBV11-3 CASSPPLAGPYNEQFF
TRBV10-2 CASSAQVSETQYF
TRBV27 CASSPRGGATEAFF
TRBV5-6 CASSLSSGGRYNEQFF
TRBV4-3 CASSQVGEVYNEQFF
TRBV12-5 CASGLQHQGDQPQHF
TRBV19 CASSIITGEANYGYTF
TRBV20-1 CSASRSNEQFF
TRBV11-3 CASTKGQVNTEAFF
TRBV18 CASSPTDSSSYYGYTF
TRBV19 CASRRAGDFQPQHF
TRBV6-5 CASSGANNQPQHF
TRBV4-2 CASSQDVAGVNTQYF
TRBV15 CATSSRQINQPQHF
TRBV5-4 CASSLQGGYTF
TRBV25-1 CASSESGTGKAFF
TRBV6-5 CASSYRGAGSPLHF
TRBV5-6 CASTGTSGRARATQYF
TRBV7-9 CASSSTGGNQETQYF
TRBV18 CASSSGLYTQYF
TRBV13 CASSLSRELYNEQFF
TRBV7-2 CASSRIRQETQYF
TRBV5-1 CASSLQDAANTGELFF
TRBV7-9 CASSFYLSHQDSPLHF
TRBV5-5 CASSHVPGDGYTF
TRBV7-3 CASSLQGYNEQFF
TRBV4-1 CASSGDRGLTGELFF
TRBV7-2 CASSESGGGAGELFF
TRBV27 CASSLVSDTEAFF
TRBV6-5 CASKRTGGDYGYTF
TRBV5-4 CASSLGQPNSPLHF
TRBV27 CASSFSGIGTDTQYF
TRBV7-6 CASSLGQGGGYGYTF
TRBV10-3 CAISESGQEGSEQYF
TRBV5-6 CASSLGQGDEQFF
TRBV4-1 CASSPWTGVGYTF
TRBV2 CARDDASEETQYF
TRBV5-4 CASSLSGGGTDTQYF
TRBV19 CASSIQQGGNQPQHF
TRBV11-3 CASSLGDRANTEAFF
TRBV5-1 CASSLVPGASAYEQYF
TRBV10-3 CAISVGGDGYEQYF
TRBV12-5 CASGFTGGGETQYF
TRBV6-6 CASSYFLGTQDNEQFF
TRBV9 CASSVGGANFNQPQHF
TRBV4-1 CASSLAGHYNEQFF
TRBV7-6 CASSLVGGAEGYGYTF
TRBV11-2 CASSNRPVLGANYGYTF
TRBV27 CATSGLGETQYF